This T cell receptor beta chain appears in the sequencing data of a study of blood T cell repertoires in COVID-19. Study-level background: Samples came from the United States, Italy and Spain, spanning acute and convalescent COVID-19. From T cells, B-cell-depleted T cells, or PBMCs came the material, which was cDNA or gDNA.

The method was immunoSEQ multiplex PCR; TCRdb's version includes in-frame clones alone and lacks a portion of them. The table records approximately 230,000 clones, 65% to 90% of them present only once. Among Cohort 3 donors, those recovered had two negative PCRs, clearance, or symptom resolution. The CDR3 is 15 residues long. V shed 2 bases and J 3 bases; nucleotides not matched to a gene: 9. Germline CDR1 and CDR2: GTSNPN and SVGIG (reference sequence). The TCR originated in a man in his forties who had recovered from COVID-19. The sequenced sample consisted of PBMCs or T cells enriched from blood (not recorded which). The chain carries TRBV30 and TRBJ1-2, with 7 bases fitting TRBD1. CDR3 in amino acids: CAWSPGTVFYYGYTF. In DNA, the CDR3 is TGTGCCTGGAGTCCCGGGACAGTCTTTTACTATGGCTACACCTTC.